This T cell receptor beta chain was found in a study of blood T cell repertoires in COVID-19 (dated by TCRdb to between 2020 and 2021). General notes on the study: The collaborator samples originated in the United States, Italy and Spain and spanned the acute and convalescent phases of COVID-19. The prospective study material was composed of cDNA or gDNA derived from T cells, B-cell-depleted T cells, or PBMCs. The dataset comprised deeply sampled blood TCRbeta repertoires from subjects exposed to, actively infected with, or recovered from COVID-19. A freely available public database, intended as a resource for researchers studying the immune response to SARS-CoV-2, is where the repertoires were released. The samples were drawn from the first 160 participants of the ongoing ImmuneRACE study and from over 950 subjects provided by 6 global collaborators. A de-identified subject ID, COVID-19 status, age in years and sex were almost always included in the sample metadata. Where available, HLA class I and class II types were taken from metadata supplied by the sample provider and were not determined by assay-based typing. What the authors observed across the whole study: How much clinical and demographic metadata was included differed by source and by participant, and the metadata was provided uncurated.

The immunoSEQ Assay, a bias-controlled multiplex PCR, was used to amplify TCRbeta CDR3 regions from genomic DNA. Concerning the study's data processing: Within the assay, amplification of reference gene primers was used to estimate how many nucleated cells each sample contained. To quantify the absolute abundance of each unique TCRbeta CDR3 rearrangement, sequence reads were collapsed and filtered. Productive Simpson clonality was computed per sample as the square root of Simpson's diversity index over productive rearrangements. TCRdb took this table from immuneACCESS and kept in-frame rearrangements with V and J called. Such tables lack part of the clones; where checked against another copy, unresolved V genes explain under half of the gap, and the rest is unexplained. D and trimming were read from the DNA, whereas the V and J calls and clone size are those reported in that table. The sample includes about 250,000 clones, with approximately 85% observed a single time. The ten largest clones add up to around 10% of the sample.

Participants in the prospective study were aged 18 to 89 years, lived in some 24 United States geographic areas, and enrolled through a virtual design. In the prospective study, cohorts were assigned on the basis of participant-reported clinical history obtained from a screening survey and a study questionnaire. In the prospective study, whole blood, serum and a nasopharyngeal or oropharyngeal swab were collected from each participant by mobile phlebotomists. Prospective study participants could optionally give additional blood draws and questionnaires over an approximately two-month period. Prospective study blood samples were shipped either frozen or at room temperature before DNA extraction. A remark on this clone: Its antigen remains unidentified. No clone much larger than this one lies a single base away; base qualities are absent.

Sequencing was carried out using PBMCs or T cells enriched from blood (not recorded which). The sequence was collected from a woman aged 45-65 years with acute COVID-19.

The nucleotide sequence reads TGTGCCAGCAGCTTAGGGTTGGCAAGCTATGGCTACACCTTC. Translation gives CASSLGLASYGYTF. The chain is encoded by TRBV7-9 joined to TRBJ1-2; no D gene can be assigned with confidence. From cysteine to phenylalanine, the CDR3 is 14 amino acids long. Only the CDR3 region is kept as DNA, spanning 42 bases read in frame from base 1. As encoded in the germline V gene (reference sequence), CDR1 is SEHNR while CDR2 is FQNEAQ. V and J lose 1 base and 4 bases, and a span of 10 bases separates them.